A few counts support the clone carrying this T cell receptor beta chain. The CDR3 is 14 residues long. V dropped 4 bases and J dropped 5; count of bases not matched to a gene: 5. CDR1 and CDR2 (germline): SGHAT, FQDESV (reference sequence). Clinical histories supplied by participants themselves formed the basis of cohort assignment. Clones were read by immunoSEQ multiplex PCR, and TCRdb kept only the in-frame ones, dropping some. Among under 250,000 clones listed, over 75% were seen once. This sample was included in a study of blood T cell repertoires in COVID-19. Across the whole study: Sources were T cells, B-cell-depleted T cells, or PBMCs; the material itself was cDNA or gDNA.

The clonotype was recovered from a woman between 45 and 65 years old with acute COVID-19. The specimen sequenced was PBMCs or T cells enriched from blood (not recorded which). The chain links TRBV11-1 to TRBJ1-1, with TRBD1 matching 9 bases. The CDR3 DNA reads as TGTGCCAGCAGCTGGACAGGGGTCGGGACTGAAGCTTTCTTT. Its protein product is CASSWTGVGTEAFF.